This T cell receptor (beta chain) was identified during a study of T cell repertoires in cytomegalovirus infection. Points from the study as a whole: The response measured ex vivo was dominated by TCR beta clonotypes (HLA-C-restricted and CMV-specific).

TCRdb itself ran the reads through MiXCR, one entry per CDR3 protein. The profile shows roughly 140,000 distinct CDR3 sequences, about 25% of them singletons. This CDR3 has 14 residues. The germline V gene has CDR1 MDHEN and CDR2 SYDVKM. V lost 8 bases and J 0 bases, leaving 12 bases between the germline ends. Notes on this clonotype: What it binds is unknown.

Material: PBMCs. This chain connects TRBV28 to TRBJ2-3, with D perhaps matching TRBD1 (6 bases). This sequence was found in a human donor in good health (CMV status not recorded). Some clones in this sample may be carry-over from other donors' samples. For the CDR3, the DNA is TGTGCCAGCGGAGTACAGGGTAGCACAGATACGCAGTATTTT. This codes for CASGVQGSTDTQYF.